The 20 T cell receptor beta chains listed next were all sequenced from one sample in a study of blood T cell repertoires in COVID-19 (TCRdb year 2020). Receptor amplification or capture employed the immunoSEQ multiplex PCR assay. TCRdb retrieved this table from immuneACCESS and kept in-frame rearrangements only. Not all clones are present; in checked studies, unresolved V genes account for under half, and no reason is known for the remainder. The table for this sample lists fewer than 300,000 clones; approximately 91% of them were counted only once. Of the sample, 2.3% falls within the top ten clones. The sequenced sample consisted of PBMCs or T cells enriched from blood (not recorded which). The receptors here all came from a woman aged 35 to 49 with acute COVID-19.

This clone was seen once. The genes are TRBV18 and TRBJ1-5; perhaps TRBD1 as D (5 bases). The CDR3 length is 14 residues. Per germline, CDR1 KGHSH and CDR2 LQKENI. Trimming took off 3 bases at V and 4 bases at J, with 10 bases between the two ends. Here the CDR3 DNA reads TGTGCCAGCTCACCTGGGGCAGGGAATCAGCCCCAGCATTTT. Amino acids: CASSPGAGNQPQHF. The variable domain in full, completed from reference TRBV18 and TRBJ1-5, reads NAGVMQNPRHLVRRRGQEARLRCSPMKGHSHVYWYRQLPEEGLKFMVYLQKENIIDESGMPKERFSAEFPKEGPSILRIQQVVRGDSAAYFCASSPGAGNQPQHFGDGTRLSIL.

This clone was recorded only once. CDR3 DNA sequence: TGTGCCACCAGCAACCATGGGGCAGGGGCTCGGGAGACCCAGTACTTC. Translation: CATSNHGAGARETQYF. The V call is TRBV15, the J call TRBJ2-5, with a possible D match to TRBD1 (6 bases). Trimming shortened V by 4 bases and J by 5 bases, and 20 bases separated the two germline ends. CDR1 LNHNV and CDR2 YYDKDF come from the germline V gene (reference sequence). This CDR3 has 16 amino acids.

The chain couples TRBV6-5 to TRBJ2-1; possible D gene TRBD2, 5 bases. Germline V gives CDR1 MNHEY, CDR2 SVGAGI. The V end was cut by 4 bases, the J end by 9 bases, with 19 bases between. The CDR3 spans 15 residues. CDR3 sequence reads: CASSFPTEAEGEQFF. CDR3 bases: TGTGCCAGCAGTTTCCCGACGGAGGCCGAGGGTGAGCAGTTCTTC.

The V call is TRBV5-1, the J call TRBJ1-2; 9 nucleotides agree with TRBD1. Germline CDR1 reads SGHRS; CDR2 reads YFSETQ. This CDR3 contains 14 residues. The junction had 1 base not matched to a gene; V was cut back by 0 bases and J by 4 bases. CDR3 nucleotide sequence: TGCGCCAGCAGCTTGGAGGGACAGGGCTATGGCTACACCTTC. This sequence encodes CASSLEGQGYGYTF.

The table lists this clone with a count of one. V and J are TRBV7-9 and TRBJ2-6, with D possibly matching TRBD1 (6 bases). The V end was cut by 6 bases, the J end by 2 bases, with 17 bases between. This CDR3 has 17 amino acids. CDR1 SEHNR and CDR2 FQNEAQ come from the germline V gene (reference sequence). The CDR3 reads CASSFDYYRAGANVLTF. The CDR3 coding sequence is TGTGCCAGCAGTTTCGATTATTACAGGGCTGGGGCCAACGTCCTGACTTTC.

The V gene is TRBV2, the J gene TRBJ1-1; the match to TRBD1 covers 8 bases. The CDR3 is 15 residues long. In germline, CDR1 is SNHLY, CDR2 FYNNEI. J lost 7 bases, V lost 6 bases, and 13 bases had no gene match. CDR3 nucleotide sequence: TGTGCCAGCAGCCAATCACCGGGACAGGTAAATGAAGCTTTCTTT. Its protein product is CASSQSPGQVNEAFF. The whole variable domain, filled in from reference TRBV2 and TRBJ1-1, reads EPEVTQTPSHQVTQMGQEVILRCVPISNHLYFYWYRQILGQKVEFLVSFYNNEISEKSEIFDDQFSVERPDGSNFTLKIRSTKLEDSAMYFCASSQSPGQVNEAFFGQGTRLTVV.

The chain has TRBV5-6 and TRBJ2-1; D is perhaps TRBD2 (5 bases). V shed 1 base and J shed 4 bases, with 18 bases lying between them. This CDR3 has 17 residues. The germline V gene has CDR1 SGHDT and CDR2 YYEEEE. CDR3 amino acids: CASSLLVRQTNYNEQFF. CDR3 nucleotide sequence: TGTGCCAGCAGCTTGCTTGTAAGGCAGACTAATTACAATGAGCAGTTCTTC.

V and J are TRBV6-2 or TRBV6-3 and TRBJ2-1; D gene ambiguous. There are 14 residues in the CDR3. Germline V gives CDR1 MNHEY, CDR2 SVGEGT. The germline V and J ends were trimmed by 4 bases and 3 bases, with 10 bases remaining between them. The CDR3 coding sequence is TGTGCCAGCAGTTGGCGGAGTTACTACAATGAGCAGTTCTTC. It encodes CASSWRSYYNEQFF.

This rearrangement joins TRBV28 to TRBJ1-1; maybe TRBD1 (6 bases). The V end lost 6 bases, the J end lost 4 bases, and 15 bases lay between the germline ends. This CDR3 has 14 residues. CDR1 and CDR2 from the germline V gene are MDHEN and SYDVKM. In DNA, the CDR3 is TGTGCCAGCAGAACGACAGGATTCCGCACTGAAGCTTTCTTT. Translated: CASRTTGFRTEAFF. The whole variable domain, remainder taken from reference TRBV28 and TRBJ1-1, is DVKVTQSSRYLVKRTGEKVFLECVQDMDHENMFWYRQDPGLGLRLIYFSYDVKMKEKGDIPEGYSVSREKKERFSLILESASTNQTSMYLCASRTTGFRTEAFFGQGTRLTVV.

This clone was observed a single time. The genes are TRBV4-1 and TRBJ1-1, with 8 positions matching TRBD1. CDR3 length: 14 amino acids. Germline V gene sequence: CDR1 MGHRA, CDR2 YSYEKL. With V trimmed by 1 base and J by 7 bases, 5 bases remained unmatched. The CDR3 region has the DNA TGCGCCAGCAGCCAAGTCCAGGGGGCTCTTGAAGCTTTCTTT. Translation gives CASSQVQGALEAFF.

This sequence joins TRBV5-6 and TRBJ2-5, with TRBD2 matching over 10 bases. V shed 2 bases and J 4 bases; nucleotides not matched to a gene: 8. From germline, CDR1 is SGHDT and CDR2 YYEEEE. The CDR3 loop spans 16 amino acids. CDR3 residues: CASSFQRGGLVETQYF. The DNA of the CDR3 is TGTGCCAGCAGCTTTCAGCGGGGGGGCCTAGTAGAGACCCAGTACTTC. The whole variable domain, filled in from reference TRBV5-6 and TRBJ2-5, reads DAGVTQSPTHLIKTRGQQVTLRCSPKSGHDTVSWYQQALGQGPQFIFQYYEEEERQRGNFPDRFSGHQFPNYSSELNVNALLLGDSALYLCASSFQRGGLVETQYFGPGTRLLVL.

This clone was detected only a few times. This chain links TRBV19 with TRBJ1-5; 9 bases agree with TRBD1. Per the germline V gene, CDR1 is LNHDA and CDR2 is SQIVND (reference sequence). The CDR3 sequence is 16 residues long. J was trimmed by 2 bases and V by 7 bases; bases with no gene match: 9. The CDR3: CASTLGTGRRNQPQHF. Here the CDR3 DNA reads TGTGCCAGTACCCTCGGGACAGGGAGGCGCAATCAGCCCCAGCATTTT.

The chain links TRBV6-4 to TRBJ1-5; D is unresolved. Germline V lookup: CDR1 MRHNA, CDR2 SNTAGT. This CDR3 contains 13 residues. V was cut by 3 bases and J by 4 bases, with 7 bases left in between. The CDR3 is CASSETINQPQHF. CDR3 in DNA: TGTGCCAGCAGTGAAACTATTAATCAGCCCCAGCATTTT.

The chain joins TRBV11-3 to TRBJ2-2; no definite D call. Germline lookup yields CDR1 SGHNT and CDR2 YENEEA. V dropped 1 base and J dropped 6 bases, with 18 bases sitting between them. This CDR3 has 17 amino acids. For the CDR3, the DNA is TGTGCCAGCAGCTTAGCAGTTACGACCACCCGGGCCGGGGAGCTGTTTTTT. It codes for CASSLAVTTTRAGELFF.

The V gene is TRBV15, the J gene TRBJ1-2, with D maybe TRBD1 (5 bases). Germline assignment: CDR1 LNHNV and CDR2 YYDKDF (reference sequence). The CDR3 runs 13 residues. The germline V and J ends were trimmed by 0 bases and 7 bases, with 9 bases remaining between them. The CDR3 region is CATSRDSQGGYTF. The CDR3 DNA is TGTGCCACCAGCAGAGATAGTCAGGGTGGCTACACCTTC.

The chain combines TRBV28 with TRBJ1-4; D might be TRBD1 (6 bases). The germline V gene has CDR1 MDHEN and CDR2 SYDVKM. This CDR3 has 14 residues. Deletions cut 6 bases from V and 4 bases from J, with 12 bases between. The CDR3 sequence is CASRSQGSNEKLFF. For the CDR3, the DNA is TGTGCCAGCAGGTCACAGGGAAGTAATGAAAAACTGTTTTTT.

The chain recombines TRBV5-4 with TRBJ2-2; D perhaps matches TRBD2 (6 bases). In germline, CDR1 is SGHNT, CDR2 YYREEE (reference sequence). Trimming left V 4 bases short and J 3 bases short, with 13 bases between. The CDR3 is 15 residues long. CDR3 amino acids: CASSPRGGDTGELFF. The CDR3 coding sequence is TGTGCCAGCAGCCCGCGTGGAGGGGACACCGGGGAGCTGTTTTTT.

J is TRBJ2-7 and V is TRBV3-1 (or the pseudogene TRBV3-2), with 9 positions matching TRBD2. The V and J ends lost 1 base and 7 bases, in that order; junction bases with no gene match: 5. This CDR3 region has 14 residues. Germline V gene sequence: CDR1 LGHDT, CDR2 YNNKEL (reference sequence). The CDR3 sequence is CASSQGTSAGEQYF. CDR3 bases: TGTGCCAGCAGCCAAGGGACTAGCGCAGGAGAGCAGTACTTC.

This chain links TRBV6-5 with TRBJ2-7; TRBD1 matches 9 bases. The CDR3 totals 15 residues. V lost 3 bases, J lost 2 bases, and 5 bases stayed unmatched. Germline V gives CDR1 MNHEY, CDR2 SVGAGI. CDR3: CASSYADRGTYEQYF. The CDR3 DNA is TGTGCCAGCAGTTATGCGGACAGGGGAACCTACGAGCAGTACTTC.

The chain links TRBV30 to TRBJ1-2; D might be TRBD1 (5 bases). The CDR3 consists of 12 residues. Per the germline V gene, CDR1 is GTSNPN and CDR2 is SVGIG (reference sequence). The ends were cut back, 1 base at V and 3 bases at J, with 6 bases in the middle. The CDR3 DNA reads as TGTGCCTGGAGTGGGGACTACTATGGCTACACCTTC. It is translated as CAWSGDYYGYTF.